The next 24 T cell receptor beta chains were all read from a single sample in a study of CD8+ T cells in alopecia areata. Sample treatment: oral pan-JAK inhibitor, 5-10 mg twice daily. RNA, once extracted, was reverse transcribed into cDNA for use as the sequencing template. TCRdb's table, derived via immunoSEQ multiplex PCR, lists solely in-frame clones and lacks some. The sample lists over 150,000 clones; 50% to 60% were seen once. The specimen was CD4+ T cells sorted from blood, collected at week 4, from a patient treated with tofacitinib. These receptors originate from a human donor with alopecia areata.

On this clone itself: Within the sample, other DNA sequences also encode this same CDR3. V and J are TRBV30 and TRBJ1-1; D not resolved. V lost 6 bases and J 4 bases, leaving 6 bases between the germline ends. The CDR3 extends over 10 amino acids. Germline CDR1 is GTSNPN and CDR2 is SVGIG (reference sequence). The CDR3 nucleotides are TGTGCCTGCGAACGCACTGAAGCTTTCTTT. Encoded protein: CACERTEAFF. Drawing the rest from reference TRBV30 and TRBJ1-1, the complete variable domain is SQTIHQWPATLVQPVGSPLSLECTVEGTSNPNLYWYRQAAGRGLQLLFYSVGIGQISSEVPQNLSASRPQDRQFILSSKKLLLSDSGFYLCACERTEAFFGQGTRLTVV.

The gene calls are TRBV18 and TRBJ2-3; 7 bases match TRBD1. J was trimmed by 4 bases and V by 3 bases; bases with no gene match: 4. This CDR3 comprises 14 residues. Germline-derived CDR1 and CDR2 are KGHSH and LQKENI. CDR3 coding DNA: TGTGCCAGCTCACCGGGGACAGTGGCAGATACGCAGTATTTT. This encodes CASSPGTVADTQYF.

V usage is TRBV7-2 and J usage is TRBJ2-1, with 8 bases aligning to TRBD2. Germline-derived CDR1 and CDR2 are SGHTA and FQGNSA. Losses at the gene ends were 5 bases for V and 13 bases for J; bases not matched to a gene: 7. The CDR3 runs to 12 residues. In DNA form, the CDR3 reads TGTGCCAGCAGCACCAGCGGGGGCCCCCAGTTCTTC. Protein sequence: CASSTSGGPQFF.

A word on this clone: The sample has other DNA sequences that encode this CDR3 too. The rearrangement uses TRBV30 and TRBJ1-5; a possible D gene is TRBD1 (6 bases). The CDR3 is 14 residues long. Trimming took off 0 bases at V and 7 bases at J, with 13 bases between the two ends. Germline values: CDR1 GTSNPN, CDR2 SVGIG (reference sequence). In DNA form, the CDR3 reads TGTGCCTGGAGTGTACTAGGGGGGGACCAGCCCCAGCATTTT. This translates into CAWSVLGGDQPQHF. Variable domain in full (rest from reference TRBV30 and TRBJ1-5): SQTIHQWPATLVQPVGSPLSLECTVEGTSNPNLYWYRQAAGRGLQLLFYSVGIGQISSEVPQNLSASRPQDRQFILSSKKLLLSDSGFYLCAWSVLGGDQPQHFGDGTRLSIL.

This clone showed up just a few times. The chain has TRBV19 and TRBJ2-3; D gene ambiguous. The CDR3 extends over 11 amino acids. The V gene lost 4 bases and the J gene lost 5 bases, with 4 bases spanning the gap. Germline values: CDR1 LNHDA, CDR2 SQIVND (reference sequence). CDR3 sequence (DNA): TGTGCCAGTAGTACCGGAGATACGCAGTATTTT. Amino acids: CASSTGDTQYF.

The rearrangement links TRBV5-1 to TRBJ1-1; tentatively, D is TRBD1 (6 bases). The CDR3 has 15 residues. Germline V gene data show CDR1 as SGHRS and CDR2 as YFSETQ. Trimming pared 4 bases from V and 1 base from J, leaving 14 bases between. CDR3 protein: CASSVQGSRNTEAFF. The CDR3 DNA reads as TGCGCCAGCAGCGTCCAGGGGTCAAGGAACACTGAAGCTTTCTTT.

This clone was seen once. The chain combines TRBV30 with TRBJ1-2; TRBD1 might be the D (5 bases). Per the germline V gene, CDR1 is GTSNPN and CDR2 is SVGIG (reference sequence). With 4 bases removed from V and 3 bases from J, the gap between germline ends came to 15 bases. This CDR3 comprises 14 residues. The CDR3 coding sequence is TGTGCCTGGACAGGGATCCCGCTGGACTATGGCTACACCTTC. Amino acid sequence: CAWTGIPLDYGYTF.

The genes are TRBV20-1 and TRBJ1-2; D remains unclear. Trimming shortened V by 4 bases and J by 5 bases, and 8 bases separated the two germline ends. Germline lookup yields CDR1 DFQATT and CDR2 SNEGSKA (reference sequence). CDR3 length equals 11 residues. The CDR3 DNA reads TGCAGTGCTATCCAAGGTTATGGCTACACCTTC. It codes for CSAIQGYGYTF.

This clone was picked up a small number of times. The V call is TRBV18, the J call TRBJ2-4, with a weak D call TRBD2 (5 bases). The CDR3 runs 13 residues. Trimming took off 2 bases at V and 8 bases at J, with 10 bases between the two ends. Germline V gene sequence: CDR1 KGHSH, CDR2 LQKENI. CDR3 bases: TGTGCCAGCTCACCAGGAGGAGGAGACATTCAGTACTTC. Translating it yields CASSPGGGDIQYF.

The chain recombines TRBV5-1 with TRBJ2-1; 9 bases match TRBD1. The CDR3 runs to 14 residues. Per germline, CDR1 SGHRS and CDR2 YFSETQ. V lost 3 bases to trimming and J lost 7 bases; unmatched junction nucleotides: 5. This CDR3 is CASSWDREGNEQFF. The CDR3 DNA reads as TGCGCCAGCAGCTGGGACAGGGAAGGTAATGAGCAGTTCTTC.

This chain uses TRBV7-2 with TRBJ2-1; D not certain. This CDR3 spans 13 amino acids. V lost 1 base, J lost 7 bases, and 8 bases lay in between. CDR1 and CDR2 (germline): SGHTA, FQGNSA. The CDR3 is CASSLDLRNEQFF. In DNA, the CDR3 is TGTGCCAGCAGCTTAGATTTAAGGAATGAGCAGTTCTTC.

The chain is built from TRBV11-2 and TRBJ1-4; D is undetermined. CDR1 is SGHAT, CDR2 FQNNGV, per germline. The CDR3 sequence is 14 residues long. V lost 0 bases and J lost 7, with 9 bases in between. The CDR3 loop reads CASSLESPLEKLFF. Written as DNA, the CDR3 is TGTGCCAGCAGCTTAGAGTCCCCCCTTGAAAAACTGTTTTTT.

The DNA for the CDR3 is TGTGCCTGGAGCTGGGGAGATCAGCCCCAGCATTTT. It encodes CAWSWGDQPQHF. The V and J genes are TRBV30 and TRBJ1-5; D gene uncertain. Germline V CDR1 and CDR2: GTSNPN, SVGIG (reference sequence). CDR3 length equals 12 residues. Trimming left V 3 bases short and J 5 bases short, with 8 bases between.

Only a few counts were recorded for this clone. The chain combines TRBV4-1 with TRBJ2-3; a possible D gene is TRBD2 (6 bases). Trimming cost V 3 bases and J 3 bases, with 19 bases left between them. Germline lookup yields CDR1 MGHRA and CDR2 YSYEKL. CDR3 length equals 17 residues. The CDR3 region has the DNA TGCGCCAGCAGCCACATTGGCGGGGAGCCCGGGACAGATACGCAGTATTTT. Translated, it gives CASSHIGGEPGTDTQYF.

The genes are TRBV7-8 and TRBJ1-5, with 7 nucleotides matching TRBD1. Germline V gene sequence: CDR1 SGHVS, CDR2 FQNEAQ. The CDR3 contains 13 residues. V dropped 5 bases and J dropped 11; count of bases not matched to a gene: 9. The CDR3 nucleotides are TGTGCCAGCAGCCTCGACAGGGCCGGCGCCCAGCATTTT. Its translation is CASSLDRAGAQHF.

In DNA form, the CDR3 reads TGTGCCAGCAGTGACTCGGCGGGGGGTAACTATGGCTACACCTTC. This translates into CASSDSAGGNYGYTF. This chain links TRBV25-1 with TRBJ1-2; TRBD1 might be the D (5 bases). V shed 3 bases and J shed 1 base, with 12 bases lying between them. The CDR3 is 15 residues long. Germline loops: CDR1 MGHDK, CDR2 SYGVNS.

The rearrangement uses TRBV10-3 and TRBJ1-5; 9 bases align to TRBD1. This CDR3 comprises 14 residues. In germline, CDR1 is ENHRY, CDR2 SYGVKD. With V trimmed by 4 bases and J by 3 bases, 1 base remained unmatched. CDR3 DNA: TGTGCCATCAGTGGGACAGGGGCCAATCAGCCCCAGCATTTT. Translated: CAISGTGANQPQHF.

The chain recombines TRBV7-8 with TRBJ2-1; the D is unclear. V was trimmed by 2 bases and J by 12 bases, leaving 14 bases between them. Germline V gene data show CDR1 as SGHVS and CDR2 as FQNEAQ. The CDR3 totals 13 residues. The CDR3 DNA sequence: TGTGCCAGCAGCTTAAGTCGGCAGGTTGGGCAGTTCTTC. It yields the protein CASSLSRQVGQFF.

This clone was recorded a few times. The V call is TRBV4-1, the J call TRBJ1-1; D is uncertain. Germline values: CDR1 MGHRA, CDR2 YSYEKL. V was shortened by 0 bases and J by 5 bases, with 7 bases between the two germline ends. The CDR3 consists of 13 residues. CDR3 amino acids: CASSQDKGTEAFF. The DNA for the CDR3 is TGCGCCAGCAGCCAAGATAAGGGAACTGAAGCTTTCTTT.

The chain is built from TRBV4-2 and TRBJ1-2, with D perhaps matching TRBD1 (5 bases). This CDR3 has 15 amino acids. Germline V gives CDR1 LGHNA, CDR2 YNFKEQ. Trimming cost V 0 bases and J 4 bases, with 12 bases left between them. As DNA, the CDR3 is TGTGCCAGCAGCCAAGAGAGCAGGGTCCCCTATGGCTACACCTTC. Translation: CASSQESRVPYGYTF.

The chain is built from TRBV30 and TRBJ2-7, with a tentative D call TRBD2 (5 bases). The CDR3 extends over 13 amino acids. The germline V gene encodes CDR1 GTSNPN and CDR2 SVGIG (reference sequence). The germline V and J ends were trimmed by 4 bases and 0 bases, with 10 bases remaining between them. The CDR3 DNA reads as TGTGCCTGGACGGGCGGGTTCTCCTACGAGCAGTACTTC. Translation gives CAWTGGFSYEQYF.

The chain recombines TRBV6-5 with TRBJ1-6; D unclear. V lost 6 bases and J 8 bases, leaving 14 bases between the germline ends. This CDR3 has 14 residues. Germline V CDR1 and CDR2: MNHEY, SVGAGI. CDR3 sequence: CASRPSWVHSPLHF. The CDR3 bases are TGTGCCAGCAGACCATCCTGGGTCCATTCACCCCTCCACTTT.

The chain has TRBV11-2 and TRBJ1-2; D may be TRBD1 (5 bases). The CDR3 is made up of 17 amino acids. Germline loops: CDR1 SGHAT, CDR2 FQNNGV. With 6 bases removed from V and 0 bases from J, the gap between germline ends came to 20 bases. CDR3 protein: CASRPRGVGVANYGYTF. The CDR3 DNA is TGTGCCAGCAGGCCACGGGGCGTGGGGGTAGCTAACTATGGCTACACCTTC.

This chain uses TRBV7-2 with TRBJ2-5; maybe TRBD1 (5 bases). With 5 bases removed from V and 5 bases from J, the gap between germline ends came to 9 bases. The CDR3 covers 12 residues. The germline CDR1 and CDR2 sequences are SGHTA and FQGNSA. The DNA of the CDR3 is TGTGCCAGCAGCAGGGGCCGGGAGACCCAGTACTTC. Its translation: CASSRGRETQYF.